This T cell receptor (beta chain) came from a study of blood T cell repertoires in COVID-19. Turning to the study itself: Acute-phase and convalescent COVID-19 samples originated in the United States, Italy and Spain. Sample material is recorded as cDNA or gDNA derived from T cells, B-cell-depleted T cells, or PBMCs.

Per germline, CDR1 SEHNR and CDR2 FQNEAQ (reference sequence). V shed 4 bases, J shed 8 bases, and the junction held 6 bases outside the gene matches. The CDR3 extends over 13 amino acids. Assay used: immunoSEQ multiplex PCR; TCRdb lists only in-frame clones, some missing. The table shows about 140,000 clones, with roughly 73% occurring only once. This rearrangement joins TRBV7-9 to TRBJ1-1, with 8 bases identical to TRBD1. The specimen sequenced was peripheral blood. The receptor was derived from a woman aged 45-65 years with active or convalescent COVID-19. Here the CDR3 reads CASSSRQGNEAFF. In DNA, the CDR3 is TGTGCCAGCAGCTCAAGACAGGGGAACGAAGCTTTCTTT.